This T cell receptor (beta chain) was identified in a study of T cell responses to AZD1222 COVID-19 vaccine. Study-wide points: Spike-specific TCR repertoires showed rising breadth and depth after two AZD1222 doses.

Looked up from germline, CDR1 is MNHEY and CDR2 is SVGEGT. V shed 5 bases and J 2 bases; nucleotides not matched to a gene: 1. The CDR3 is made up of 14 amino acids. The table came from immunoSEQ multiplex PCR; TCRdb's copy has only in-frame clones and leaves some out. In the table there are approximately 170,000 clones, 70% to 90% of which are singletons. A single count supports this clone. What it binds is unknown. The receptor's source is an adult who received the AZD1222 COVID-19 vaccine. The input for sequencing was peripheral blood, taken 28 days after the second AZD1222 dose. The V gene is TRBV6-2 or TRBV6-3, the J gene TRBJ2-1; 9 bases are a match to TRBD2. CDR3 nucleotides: TGTGCCAGCAGTGGGACTAGCCCCTACAATGAGCAGTTCTTC. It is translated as CASSGTSPYNEQFF.